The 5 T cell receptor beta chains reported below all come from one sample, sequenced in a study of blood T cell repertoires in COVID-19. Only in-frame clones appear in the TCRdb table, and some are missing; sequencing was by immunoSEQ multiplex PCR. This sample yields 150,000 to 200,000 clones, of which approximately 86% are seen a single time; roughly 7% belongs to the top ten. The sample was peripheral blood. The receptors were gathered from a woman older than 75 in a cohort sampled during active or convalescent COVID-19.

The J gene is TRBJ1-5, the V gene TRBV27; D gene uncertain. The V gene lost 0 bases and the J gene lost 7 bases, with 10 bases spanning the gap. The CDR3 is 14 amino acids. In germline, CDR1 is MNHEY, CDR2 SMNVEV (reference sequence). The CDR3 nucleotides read TGTGCCAGCAGTTTATCGGGTAGAGGCCAGCCCCAGCATTTT. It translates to CASSLSGRGQPQHF.

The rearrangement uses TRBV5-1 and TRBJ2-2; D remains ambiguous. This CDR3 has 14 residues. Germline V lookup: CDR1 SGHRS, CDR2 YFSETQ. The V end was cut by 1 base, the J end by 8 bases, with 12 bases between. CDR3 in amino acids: CASSLLPYSGELFF. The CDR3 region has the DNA TGCGCCAGCAGCTTGCTCCCCTATTCTGGGGAGCTGTTTTTT.

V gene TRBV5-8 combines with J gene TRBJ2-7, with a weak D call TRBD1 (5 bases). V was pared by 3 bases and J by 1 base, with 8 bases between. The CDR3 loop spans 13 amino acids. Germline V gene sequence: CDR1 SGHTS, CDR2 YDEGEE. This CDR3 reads CASSYRMSYEQYV. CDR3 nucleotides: TGTGCCAGCAGCTACAGGATGTCCTACGAGCAGTACGTC.

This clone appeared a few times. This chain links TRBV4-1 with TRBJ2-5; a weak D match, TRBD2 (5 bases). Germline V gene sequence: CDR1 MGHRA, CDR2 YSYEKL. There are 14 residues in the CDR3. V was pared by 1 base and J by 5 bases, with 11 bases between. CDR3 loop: CASSQVTTWETQYF. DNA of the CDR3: TGCGCCAGCAGCCAAGTGACTACGTGGGAGACCCAGTACTTC.

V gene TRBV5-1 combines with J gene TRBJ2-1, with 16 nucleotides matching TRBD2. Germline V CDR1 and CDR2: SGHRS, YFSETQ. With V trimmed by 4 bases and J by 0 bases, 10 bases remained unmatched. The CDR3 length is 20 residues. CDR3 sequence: CASSRGLAGGRTSSYNEQFF. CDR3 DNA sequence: TGCGCCAGCAGCCGGGGACTAGCGGGGGGGAGAACCAGCTCCTACAATGAGCAGTTCTTC.